Included here is one T cell receptor (beta chain) sequence, with context. Its antigen is currently not known. Base quality data are lacking; no much larger clone is found one base away. This specimen belongs to a study of cytomegalovirus exposure and HLA in healthy donors (dated by TCRdb to the late 2010s). Context from the whole study: In an earlier analysis of roughly 500 of the donors, 250 to 300 Gb of sequence data and 90 million to 120 million unique TCR beta sequences from some 170 million T cells were reported. Roughly five DR-DQ haplotypes were handled as single units for association and clustering, since linkage in the cohort was strong. The number of typed donors differed by locus: roughly 629-630 for A, B, C, DRB1 and DQB1; approximately 530 for DQA1; about 600 for DPA1; and some 450 for DPB1. A later analysis re-analyzed previously published TCR beta repertoires from hundreds of donors and added high-resolution HLA genotyping to study TCR occurrence patterns. HLA typing included class I and class II loci at four-digit resolution. Approximately 310 gigabases of sequencing data and approximately 85 million unique TCR sequences were included in an early release covering around 600 HLA-typed donors. The genetic ancestry cluster associated with self-reported Caucasian donors included roughly 84% of the 398 genotyped donors. The study profiled the T cell repertoires of hundreds of subjects by immunosequencing and related them to cytomegalovirus serostatus. The study was designed to test whether signatures of past pathogen exposure could be identified by cataloging public T cell receptors. The study combined high-throughput TCR immunosequencing, statistical association of individual TCRs with disease status, and machine learning to predict cytomegalovirus infection status. Across 300 to 400 genotyped donors of the cohort, an average of approximately 240,000 unique TCR beta nucleotide sequences per donor were sequenced, and around 20% of those sequences were non-productive. In addition to the first cohort of hundreds of subjects, a separate validation cohort of around 110 different subjects was used. Alongside the repertoire data, information on donor age, sex, ethnicity and CMV serostatus was compiled. An earlier analysis of more than 450 of the donors used high-throughput TCR beta sequencing to judge whether each TCR beta V gene segment behaved as functional or pseudogenic. In a later genetic analysis, genome-wide SNP genotypes for about 65% of the roughly 700 donors were used, and that subset was treated as a discovery cohort. All discovery cohort repertoires had been generated using a single sequencing platform. The later analysis used no new phenotypic data to find candidate immune exposures, relying instead on TCR beta sequences and their occurrence across donors.

Overall study outcomes, separate from this receptor: In a later genetic analysis, a missense DCLRE1C variant was associated with V-gene and J-gene trimming of TCR beta chains, and the association was replicated in an independent cohort. Some IMGT-functional V segments, including TRBV6-2 and TRBV6-3, could not be distinguished by the 87-base-pair reads and were therefore excluded. Cytomegalovirus status was reported to be diagnosed by the classifier with high specificity and sensitivity in both the original and validation cohorts. Specific HLA alleles were associated with 18,000 or so TCR beta sequences at a false discovery rate of 0.05 in a later analysis. According to a later analysis, parvovirus B19, influenza, CMV and Epstein-Barr virus appeared linked to several top co-occurrence clusters. This cohort had only TCR beta chains sequenced, and the lack of alpha or paired-chain data limited which features could be detected. In a later analysis, most CMV-associated TCR beta chains were found to appear HLA-restricted, with HLA associations seemingly driven largely by CMV exposure. Presence/absence analyses assumed roughly uniform sequencing depth across donors, an assumption that may not hold. According to the authors, the approach could potentially be generalized to other disease states and immunological phenotypes. Strong co-occurrence of HLA alleles, especially DR and DQ, made assigning TCR associations to individual alleles difficult. Correlated functional status among segregating V segments might be attributable to linkage disequilibrium, but an unknown experimental factor could not be ruled out. In a later genetic analysis, fewer N-insertions in productive TCRs were reported among donors in an Asian-associated ancestry cluster than the roughly 700-donor mean. A cluster of highly shared sequence variants was judged likely to be a technical artifact of the sequencing pipeline. The only immune exposure information available for the cohort was CMV serostatus. Because counts were too low, seventeen rarely observed V segments, including chromosome 9 orphons, were left out of the earlier analysis of 587 of the donors. Because HLA typing was unavailable for some donors at each locus, only the typed subset was used in association tests. A few of the identified cytomegalovirus-associated TCR beta chains were confirmed in vitro to be specific for cytomegalovirus antigens. A further reported finding was that TCR beta sequences accurately predicted the HLA-A and HLA-B alleles for most subjects in the first cohort. Most TCR sequences were observed very rarely across donors, whereas some public TCRs were present in many individuals. According to a later analysis, TCR association rates differed among HLA loci, with DRB1 alleles showing the most associated TCRs and HLA-C alleles showing the fewest. In a later analysis, HLA-associated TCR beta chains showed more clonal expansion and lower generation probabilities than non-associated chains that were equally common. An earlier analysis of approximately 600 of the donors showed that most TCR beta V segments appeared in productive rearrangements either about 87% or about 30% of the time, which broadly matched IMGT annotations. The study listed 150 to 200 TCR beta chains as associated with cytomegalovirus.

Receptor amplification or capture employed the immunoSEQ multiplex PCR assay. For the multiplex PCR, a mixture combining 60 forward primers for TCR Vbeta segments and 13 reverse primers for TCR Jbeta segments was used. The CDR3 region of rearranged TCR beta genes was amplified from genomic DNA by a multiplex PCR assay. Amplified TCR beta libraries were sequenced as 87-base-pair reads on the Illumina HiSeq System. The study's processing was this. A later analysis counted 65 million to 90 million unique TCR beta chains across the 666 repertoires, and around 9.9 million of these chains were shared by at least two donors. Raw reads were error-corrected and collapsed into unique sequences with a nearest-neighbor algorithm that merged closely related sequences to remove PCR and sequencing errors. V, D and J gene segments were assigned by aligning CDR3 sequences to IMGT reference sequences. For a sequence to be retained, a match of at least six nucleotides was required to both a V gene segment and a J gene segment. Rearrangements were classified as productive when the CDR3 lacked stop codons and remained in frame with V and J, and all other rearrangements were classified as non-productive. Following IMGT convention, CDR3 was defined as the stretch from the second conserved V-encoded cysteine to the conserved J-encoded phenylalanine. The earlier analysis of about 640 of the donors excluded any sequence lacking an unambiguous match to a single V gene segment. In an earlier analysis of more than 500 of the donors, a V segment was called functional when productive rearrangements were above 56.7%, and segregating when the standard deviation between donors exceeded 5%. A statistical classification framework was built to diagnose cytomegalovirus status from the catalog of TCR beta chain sequences. In a later analysis, V and J genes were assigned by comparing TCR nucleotide sequences against IMGT/GENE-DB human TR gene sequences. A later analysis assigned CDR3 sequences and most-parsimonious VDJ recombination scenarios with the TCRdist pipeline. In a later analysis, each TCR beta chain was defined by its CDR3 amino acid sequence together with its V-gene family, and reads without a unique V-gene family were excluded. As a way to deal with suspected cross-contamination and a sequencing artifact, a later analysis dropped under 600 nucleotide sequences that were highly shared and had low generation probability. For each public chain, a later analysis derived a clonal expansion index from normalized ranks of inferred template counts within each repertoire. In a later analysis, generation probabilities were computed using a VDJ recombination model fitted to out-of-frame rearrangements, and the results were checked against IGoR. A later analysis scored TCR-TCR, TCR-HLA and TCR-CMV co-occurrence with hypergeometric tests, applying a repertoire-size bias correction to TCR pairs. False discovery rates were estimated in a later analysis by permuting HLA or CMV assignments 20 times. A later analysis grouped co-occurring TCRs with DBSCAN, adding TCRdist sequence similarity when clustering within HLA-allele-positive subsets. Repertoires with fewer than 30,000 or more than 120,000 public chains, plus five repertoires with anomalous nucleotide sharing, were excluded from co-occurrence clustering. TCRdb holds this immuneACCESS table with in-frame rearrangements only. Some clones are missing; in checked studies, unresolved V genes explain under half, and the rest has no known cause. Clonal size and the V and J genes are those of that table, whereas D and trimming came from the DNA. Within this sample are approximately 81,000 clones, with 70% to 80% of them counted one time only. The ten largest make up 7.5% to 9.5% of the sample.

Trimming takes 3 bases from V and 3 bases from J, and the germline ends sit 16 bases apart. The CDR3, cysteine through phenylalanine, is 15 amino acids long. Of the read, only the CDR3 DNA is kept; its 45 bases are in frame from base 1. The germline V gene encodes CDR1 SGHNT and CDR2 YYREEE (reference sequence). In total, over 600 healthy bone marrow donors made up the cohort. All cohort members were sampled while nominally healthy, although unrecorded immune exposures were likely present. The donor was CMV seropositive and was included in the group of 290 or so seropositive cohort members. A peripheral blood sample was provided by each donor, and peripheral blood mononuclear cells were used for TCR beta sequencing. Genomic DNA was extracted from the blood cell samples with the Qiagen DNeasy Blood Extraction Kit.

This clonotype was sampled from a man aged 35 to 55 in good health and CMV-seropositive. The chain is assembled from TRBV5-4 and TRBJ2-7; matching of 6 bases hints at TRBD1 as the D gene. Sequencing used PBMCs. The sequence in DNA is TGTGCCAGCAGCTCGGAACCCGGGACATACTACGAGCAGTACTTC. The encoded protein is CASSSEPGTYYEQYF.